These 18 T cell receptor beta chains came from one sample sequenced in a study of blood T cells in healthy people across ages. PCR was performed a second time for about 7 to 12 cycles using a sample-barcoded 5' primer and a J-beta primer mix. TCRdb reanalysed the 5' RACE reads using MiXCR and keeps one entry per CDR3 protein. Here the sample spans some 1.8 million distinct CDR3 sequences, 39% being singletons. Sequencing was performed on blood. The source of these receptors is a human donor in good health.

This chain connects TRBV13 to TRBJ1-2; D uncertain. V was cut by 6 bases and J by 3 bases, with 8 bases left in between. This CDR3 comprises 12 residues. Germline CDR1 reads PRHDT; CDR2 reads FYEKMQ (reference sequence). The CDR3 spells CASRYGDYGYTF. Here the CDR3 DNA reads TGTGCCAGCAGATACGGGGACTATGGCTACACCTTC.

This clonotype appeared many times. This chain links TRBV29-1 with TRBJ2-1; D possibly corresponds to TRBD1 (7 bases). CDR3 length: 16 residues. Between the trimmed V and J ends, which lost 0 bases and 10 bases, there was a span of 22 bases. Germline loops: CDR1 SQVTM, CDR2 ANQGSEA. This CDR3 is CSVEDGGTGVKYEQFF. As DNA, the CDR3 is TGCAGCGTTGAAGACGGGGGAACAGGGGTTAAATACGAGCAGTTCTTC.

This clonotype came up many times. At one boundary the junction diverges from the germline segment, which might be a read error. This sequence joins TRBV12-3 or TRBV12-4 and TRBJ1-5, with 9 positions matching TRBD1. The CDR3 is 15 residues long. The CDR3 DNA is TGTGCCAGCAGCTTAGGGACAGGGCTTGGTCAGCCCCAGCATTTT. Encoded protein: CASSLGTGLGQPQHF.

This clonotype turned up a few times. The CDR3 spells CASSGSRQLEAFF. The CDR3 DNA is TGCGCCAGCAGTGGGTCCCGACAGCTTGAAGCTTTCTTT. This sequence joins TRBV5-1 and TRBJ1-1; a weak D match, TRBD1 (5 bases). Germline V lookup: CDR1 SGHRS, CDR2 YFSETQ. This CDR3 comprises 13 residues. Between the trimmed V and J ends, which lost 5 bases and 7 bases, there was a span of 15 bases. Looking up the rest from reference TRBV5-1 and TRBJ1-1 gives the full variable domain: KAGVTQTPRYLIKTRGQQVTLSCSPISGHRSVSWYQQTPGQGLQFLFEYFSETQRNKGNFPGRFSGRQFSNSRSEMNVSTLELGDSALYLCASSGSRQLEAFFGQGTRLTVV.

This CDR3 is CASSYLWDRGDYEQYF. For the CDR3, the DNA is TGTGCCAGCAGTTACTTGTGGGACAGGGGAGACTACGAGCAGTACTTC. The J gene is TRBJ2-7, the V gene TRBV6-6, with 10 bases matching TRBD1. Germline-derived CDR1 and CDR2 are MNHNY and SVGAGI (reference sequence). Losses at the gene ends were 1 base for V and 3 bases for J; bases not matched to a gene: 6. This CDR3 comprises 16 residues.

CDR3 sequence reads: CASSRKRTAATNEKLFF. Written as DNA, the CDR3 is TGTGCCAGCAGCCGCAAAAGGACAGCTGCAACTAATGAAAAACTGTTTTTT. The rearrangement links TRBV3-1 to TRBJ1-4; TRBD1 is a possible D gene (6 bases). Germline values: CDR1 LGHDT, CDR2 YNNKEL (reference sequence). This CDR3 is 17 amino acids long. V was cut by 4 bases and J by 0 bases, with 15 bases left in between.

The chain employs TRBV4-3 and TRBJ2-4, with D perhaps TRBD2 (5 bases). The V end lost 4 bases, the J end lost 9 bases, and 16 bases lay between the germline ends. Germline values: CDR1 LGHNA, CDR2 YSLEER. The CDR3 runs 14 residues. CDR3 protein: CASSLTVDRGIQYF. In nucleotides, the CDR3 is TGCGCCAGCAGCCTCACCGTCGACCGGGGCATTCAGTACTTC.

The chain has TRBV28 and TRBJ2-6; no reliable D call. The germline gives CDR1 MDHEN, CDR2 SYDVKM. The CDR3 is 15 residues long. Deletions cut 7 bases from V and 0 bases from J, with 10 bases between. The CDR3 loop is CASNRGSSGANVLTF. DNA of the CDR3: TGTGCCAGCAATAGAGGTAGCTCTGGGGCCAACGTCCTGACTTTC.

As concerns this clonotype: Relative to the germline gene, one junction end is altered; a read error may explain this. The chain is built from TRBV24-1 and TRBJ1-2, with 9 bases that match TRBD1. CDR1 and CDR2 (germline): KGHDR, SFDVKD. This CDR3 is built from 15 residues. In nucleotides, the CDR3 is TGTACCACCGGTGATTTCACCGGACAGGGGAACGGCTACACCTTC. Amino acids: CTTGDFTGQGNGYTF.

The genes are TRBV10-3 and TRBJ2-3; D ambiguous. The germline V gene has CDR1 ENHRY and CDR2 SYGVKD. The CDR3 contains 17 residues. V lost 0 bases, J lost 0 bases, and 13 bases lay in between. This CDR3 is CAISESIGTGSTDTQYF. In nucleotides, the CDR3 is TGTGCCATCAGTGAGTCGATTGGAACGGGTAGCACAGATACGCAGTATTTT.

This clonotype occurred a few times. The chain uses TRBV4-1 and TRBJ2-5; D is unresolved. Germline CDR1 reads MGHRA; CDR2 reads YSYEKL. This CDR3 contains 14 residues. The V and J ends lost 2 bases and 4 bases respectively, with 11 bases between them. Written as DNA, the CDR3 is TGCGCCAGCAGCCAACTCTTGGCAGCAGAGACCCAGTACTTC. As protein: CASSQLLAAETQYF.

This clonotype was seen only once. At one of its ends the junction is not consistent with the germline gene, which may arise from a read error. V and J are TRBV7-2 and TRBJ1-1; 9 positions agree with TRBD1. Germline CDR1 and CDR2: SGHTA and FQGNSA. The CDR3 contains 15 residues. The CDR3 spells CASSLDWTGDTEAFF. The CDR3 coding sequence is TGCGCCAGCAGCTTGGATTGGACAGGGGACACTGAAGCTTTCTTT.

The chain links TRBV6-2 or TRBV6-3 to TRBJ1-2, with D maybe TRBD1 (5 bases). CDR3 length equals 12 residues. Trimming stripped 6 bases from V and 4 bases from J, with 9 bases between. Germline V lookup: CDR1 MNHEY, CDR2 SVGEGT. The CDR3 region is CASRKQGYGYTF. The CDR3 DNA is TGTGCCAGCAGAAAGCAGGGCTATGGCTACACCTTC.

The genes are TRBV20-1 and TRBJ2-4, with 8 bases lining up with TRBD1. Germline trimming cut 4 bases from V and 15 bases from J; bases unmatched to any gene: 14. Germline V gene lookup returns CDR1 DFQATT and CDR2 SNEGSKA (reference sequence). This CDR3 has 13 amino acids. CDR3 region: CSATDRGQETLYF. The DNA of the CDR3 is TGCAGTGCTACTGACAGGGGCCAAGAGACCCTGTACTTC.

This clonotype was detected once. The junction departs from the called germline gene at one end, perhaps through a read error. The chain has TRBV29-1 and TRBJ2-1, with 7 bases aligning to TRBD1. The CDR3 runs to 14 residues. Germline values: CDR1 SQVTM, CDR2 ANQGSEA. The CDR3 loop reads CSARGQPSYNEQVF. CDR3 nucleotides: TGCAGCGCCAGGGGACAGCCCTCGTACAATGAGCAGGTCTTC.

This clonotype was found a few times. The chain is built from TRBV18 and TRBJ1-1; 12 bases fit TRBD1. Trimming cost V 4 bases and J 2 bases; bases outside gene matches: 2. Germline V gene lookup returns CDR1 KGHSH and CDR2 LQKENI. The CDR3 contains 15 residues. The CDR3, as DNA: TGTGCCAGCTCACGGGACAGGGGGCAAAACACTGAAGCTTTCTTT. Its protein product is CASSRDRGQNTEAFF.

The chain joins TRBV2 to TRBJ2-7; possibly TRBD1 or TRBD2 for D (5 bases each). V lost 3 bases, J lost 6 bases, and 15 bases lay in between. Germline-derived CDR1 and CDR2 are SNHLY and FYNNEI. The CDR3 totals 14 residues. CDR3 amino acids: CASSDLVVGTEQYF. CDR3 nucleotide sequence: TGTGCCAGCAGTGACCTCGTCGTGGGGACCGAGCAGTACTTC.

The V and J genes are TRBV20-1 and TRBJ2-5; 13 bases align to TRBD2. This CDR3 spans 15 amino acids. Germline V gene lookup returns CDR1 DFQATT and CDR2 SNEGSKA (reference sequence). V lost 4 bases to trimming and J lost 5 bases; unmatched junction nucleotides: 7. The chain's CDR3 is CSATSSLAGGETQYF. The CDR3 DNA follows: TGCAGTGCTACTTCCTCACTAGCGGGGGGGGAGACCCAGTACTTC.